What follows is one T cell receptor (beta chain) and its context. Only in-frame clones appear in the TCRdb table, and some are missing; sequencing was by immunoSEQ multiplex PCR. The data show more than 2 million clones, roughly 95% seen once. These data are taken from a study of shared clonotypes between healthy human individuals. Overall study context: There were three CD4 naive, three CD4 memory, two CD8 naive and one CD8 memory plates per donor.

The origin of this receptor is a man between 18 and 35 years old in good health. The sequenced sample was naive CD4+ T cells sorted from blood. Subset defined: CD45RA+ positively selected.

The CDR3 is CASSEPPAGVGYTF. The DNA of the CDR3 is TGTGCCAGCAGCGAGCCCCCGGCAGGGGTAGGCTACACCTTC. The J gene is TRBJ1-2, the V gene TRBV9, with D perhaps matching TRBD1 (6 bases). The ends were cut back, 3 bases at V and 8 bases at J, with 17 bases in the middle. Germline CDR1 and CDR2: SGDLS and YYNGEE. The CDR3 consists of 14 residues. Looking up the rest from reference TRBV9 and TRBJ1-2 gives the full variable domain: DSGVTQTPKHLITATGQRVTLRCSPRSGDLSVYWYQQSLDQGLQFLIQYYNGEERAKGNILERFSAQQFPDLHSELNLSSLELGDSALYFCASSEPPAGVGYTFGSGTRLTVV.